One and the same sample provided the 23 T cell receptor beta chains below, sequenced in a study of cytomegalovirus exposure and HLA in healthy donors. The PCR made use of 60 Vbeta and 13 Jbeta primers. The assay was immunoSEQ multiplex PCR, and TCRdb's table has in-frame clones only and misses some. The profile shows approximately 110,000 clones, about two thirds of them singletons. The specimen sequenced was PBMCs. These receptors originate from a young man in good health and CMV-seropositive.

The chain carries TRBV27 and TRBJ1-3; TRBD1 might be the D (5 bases). Germline CDR1 is MNHEY and CDR2 is SMNVEV (reference sequence). The V end lost 2 bases, the J end lost 0 bases, and 8 bases lay between the germline ends. CDR3 length: 15 amino acids. The CDR3 DNA follows: TGTGCCAGCAGTTTAAGGGGATTCTCTGGAAACACCATATATTTT. Its translation is CASSLRGFSGNTIYF.

This chain uses TRBV19 with TRBJ1-2; no reliable D call. This CDR3 is built from 14 residues. The V and J ends lost 3 bases and 4 bases respectively, with 12 bases between them. CDR1 is LNHDA and CDR2 is SQIVND in the germline V gene (reference sequence). The CDR3 DNA reads TGTGCCAGTAGTATGGTTGGGCAGATCTATGGCTACACCTTC. It specifies CASSMVGQIYGYTF.

The chain uses TRBV2 and TRBJ2-1; 7 bases match TRBD2. CDR1 SNHLY and CDR2 FYNNEI come from the germline V gene. This CDR3 is 15 amino acids long. V dropped 2 bases and J dropped 7; count of bases not matched to a gene: 8. The CDR3 reads CASSESPVGGNEQFF. The CDR3 nucleotides read TGTGCCAGCAGTGAAAGCCCCGTGGGAGGGAATGAGCAGTTCTTC.

The chain joins TRBV11-2 to TRBJ2-2; D unclear. The V and J ends lost 1 base and 1 base respectively, with 7 bases between them. The CDR3 has 15 amino acids. CDR1 and CDR2 (germline): SGHAT, FQNNGV. The CDR3 DNA sequence: TGTGCCAGCAGCTTAGGCCAGGTGAACACCGGGGAGCTGTTTTTT. Translation gives CASSLGQVNTGELFF.

The chain combines TRBV27 with TRBJ2-7; 8 bases are a match to TRBD2. Germline values: CDR1 MNHEY, CDR2 SMNVEV (reference sequence). J was trimmed by 2 bases and V by 3 bases; bases with no gene match: 6. There are 15 residues in the CDR3. The CDR3 sequence: CASSFSGIGTYEQYV. The CDR3 bases are TGTGCCAGCAGTTTTAGCGGGATTGGGACCTACGAGCAGTACGTC.

The chain employs TRBV21-1 and TRBJ1-2; TRBD1 was called by the table and not checked on the DNA. TRBV21-1 is a known pseudogene. This CDR3 is built from 14 residues. The CDR3 DNA reads TGTGCCAGCAGCAAATGTAGGGGTAACTATGGCTACACCTTC. It is translated as CASSKCRGNYGYTF.

The chain recombines TRBV5-1 with TRBJ1-5; no clear D. V dropped 3 bases and J dropped 4 bases, with 11 bases sitting between them. Germline V gives CDR1 SGHRS, CDR2 YFSETQ. CDR3 length: 14 residues. CDR3 loop: CASSWEGTNQPQHF. As DNA, the CDR3 is TGCGCCAGCAGCTGGGAGGGTACGAATCAGCCCCAGCATTTT.

J is TRBJ2-7 and V is TRBV29-1; 8 positions match TRBD2. The germline V gene has CDR1 SQVTM and CDR2 ANQGSEA. The CDR3 extends over 12 amino acids. CDR3 sequence (DNA): TGCAGCGTTGAAACCCCGGGGGGGGGTCATGTCGTC. Its translation is CSVETPGGGHVV.

J is TRBJ2-3 and V is TRBV11-3; TRBD2 is a possible D gene (5 bases). Germline-derived CDR1 and CDR2 are SGHNT and YENEEA. The CDR3 extends over 17 amino acids. The V end lost 4 bases, the J end lost 6 bases, and 23 bases lay between the germline ends. The CDR3 is CASSSPYLAPFTDTQYF. For the CDR3, the DNA is TGTGCCAGCAGCTCCCCCTACCTAGCCCCCTTTACTGATACGCAGTATTTT.

The rearrangement joins TRBV6-5 to TRBJ2-3; D perhaps matches TRBD2 (6 bases). Deletions cut 6 bases from V and 3 bases from J, with 16 bases between. CDR1 MNHEY and CDR2 SVGAGI come from the germline V gene. This CDR3 comprises 15 residues. CDR3 sequence reads: CASSRGSGTTDTQYF. The CDR3 DNA is TGTGCCAGCAGCCGCGGTAGCGGAACTACAGATACGCAGTATTTT.

The J gene is TRBJ1-4, the V gene TRBV29-1; 11 nucleotides agree with TRBD1. Looked up from germline, CDR1 is SQVTM and CDR2 is ANQGSEA. V trimming: 1 base; J trimming: 7 bases; junction bases outside the gene matches: 11. The CDR3 is made up of 17 amino acids. The DNA of the CDR3 is TGCAGCGTTGAAGTTAGAACCACGGGACAGGGGGTTGAAAAACTGTTTTTT. This gives the protein CSVEVRTTGQGVEKLFF.

This chain connects TRBV9 to TRBJ1-5; the D gene is possibly TRBD1 (5 bases). The germline V and J ends were trimmed by 0 bases and 6 bases, with 13 bases remaining between them. This CDR3 has 15 residues. The germline CDR1 and CDR2 sequences are SGDLS and YYNGEE. The CDR3 DNA reads TGTGCCAGCAGCGTAGCCGACACAGGTGCTCAGCCCCAGCATTTT. Amino acid sequence: CASSVADTGAQPQHF.

This clone was picked up a small number of times. V usage is TRBV27 and J usage is TRBJ2-1, with TRBD2 as a possible D gene (6 bases). The ends were cut back, 5 bases at V and 6 bases at J, with 11 bases in the middle. Germline V gene lookup returns CDR1 MNHEY and CDR2 SMNVEV (reference sequence). The CDR3 runs to 13 residues. The chain's CDR3 is CASSPREVNEQFF. The CDR3 nucleotides are TGTGCCAGCAGTCCCAGGGAGGTCAATGAGCAGTTCTTC.

About this clone itself: The junction departs from the called germline gene at one end, perhaps through a read error. The chain combines TRBV4-3 with TRBJ1-5, with 7 bases fitting TRBD1. CDR1 LGHNA and CDR2 YSLEER come from the germline V gene. CDR3 size: 16 residues. The CDR3 region has the DNA TGCGCCAACAGCCAAGGCGGTACAGGGGATAATCAGCCCCAGCATTTT. It is translated as CANSQGGTGDNQPQHF.

The count of this clone is one. The V and J genes are TRBV10-3 and TRBJ2-2; a possible D gene is TRBD1 (6 bases). Trimming removed 4 bases at V and 8 bases at J, with 17 bases between. This CDR3 is 15 amino acids long. Germline V gives CDR1 ENHRY, CDR2 SYGVKD. CDR3 amino acids: CAISGESGAQGELFF. The CDR3 nucleotides read TGTGCCATCAGTGGAGAATCAGGGGCACAAGGGGAGCTGTTTTTT.

This chain uses TRBV4-1 with TRBJ1-2, with D perhaps matching TRBD1 (6 bases). This CDR3 region has 17 residues. V was shortened by 4 bases and J by 0 bases, with 18 bases between the two germline ends. CDR1 and CDR2 (germline): MGHRA, YSYEKL. The CDR3 DNA follows: TGCGCCAGCAGCCCCCGAACCTGGACAGAAACTAACTATGGCTACACCTTC. Residues: CASSPRTWTETNYGYTF.

The chain combines TRBV18 with TRBJ1-1; D is unresolved. The CDR3 has 14 residues. The germline V gene encodes CDR1 KGHSH and CDR2 LQKENI. V was clipped by 2 bases and J by 1 base, with 8 bases between them. CDR3 sequence: CASSPVAANTEAFF. Here the CDR3 DNA reads TGTGCCAGCTCACCAGTAGCGGCGAACACTGAAGCTTTCTTT.

The chain recombines TRBV10-3 with TRBJ1-6, with a weak D call TRBD1 (6 bases). Trimming removed 5 bases at V and 7 bases at J, with 15 bases between. The CDR3 consists of 15 residues. CDR1 and CDR2 (germline): ENHRY, SYGVKD. The DNA for the CDR3 is TGTGCCATCAGTTCGAGGGGGGGAAGGAATTCACCCCTCCACTTT. Residues: CAISSRGGRNSPLHF.

This sequence joins TRBV2 and TRBJ1-5; unclear D gene. The V end lost 1 base, the J end lost 4 bases, and 8 bases lay between the germline ends. The CDR3 is 14 amino acids. CDR1 SNHLY and CDR2 FYNNEI come from the germline V gene. The CDR3 is CASSEEGGNQPQHF. CDR3 coding DNA: TGTGCCAGCAGTGAAGAGGGCGGGAATCAGCCCCAGCATTTT.

The chain is built from TRBV6-4 and TRBJ2-5; no reliable D call. This CDR3 is built from 9 residues. V lost 7 bases to trimming and J lost 5 bases, with 2 bases between them. Germline CDR1 MRHNA, CDR2 SNTAGT. CDR3 sequence: CASTETQYF. CDR3 nucleotide sequence: TGTGCCAGCACGGAGACCCAGTACTTC.

The chain couples TRBV30 to TRBJ2-7; possibly TRBD1 for D (5 bases). The CDR3 totals 12 residues. The V gene lost 6 bases and the J gene lost 1 base, with 10 bases spanning the gap. Germline CDR1 and CDR2: GTSNPN and SVGIG (reference sequence). Here the CDR3 reads CACSGFSYEQYF. CDR3 DNA sequence: TGTGCCTGTTCAGGGTTTTCCTACGAGCAGTACTTC.

CDR3 sequence (DNA): TGTGCCAGCAGCTGGGGACAGGGAGGCGAGCAGTACTTC. Its protein product is CASSWGQGGEQYF. This chain joins TRBV5-6 and TRBJ2-7; TRBD1 matches at 9 bases. This CDR3 has 13 amino acids. Germline loops: CDR1 SGHDT, CDR2 YYEEEE. V shed 3 bases and J 6 bases; nucleotides not matched to a gene: 4.

This clone was seen only a few times. The CDR3 coding sequence is TGTGCCAGCAGCGTCCGTGGAGGTTACCCTGCCTACGAGCAGTACTTC. This sequence encodes CASSVRGGYPAYEQYF. The rearrangement uses TRBV9 and TRBJ2-7; a weak D match, TRBD2 (5 bases). The ends were cut back, 2 bases at V and 2 bases at J, with 17 bases in the middle. This CDR3 comprises 16 residues. Germline CDR1 and CDR2: SGDLS and YYNGEE.